The source of this T cell receptor beta chain is a study of T cell clonotyping in hematopoietic cell transplantation. The overall study: Cytoreduction preceded collection of pretransplant recipient samples.

The CDR3 contains 15 residues. CDR1 is MGHDK and CDR2 is SYGVNS in the germline V gene. Trimming took 5 bases from V and 4 from J; bases not matched to a gene: 6. This table comes from immunoSEQ multiplex PCR, and its TCRdb copy is limited to in-frame clones, with some not included. Of around 7,000 clones detected, 88% appear once; the ten largest clones hold less than 4.5%. About this clone itself: Its specificity is unknown.

Time point specified: recipient sample about 28 days before transplant, after cytoreduction. Overall study results and limits: Pathologically expanded recipient clonotypes increased progressively from day 30 to day 180 as diversity fell. Cells were unsorted, so CD4 and CD8 contributions were not separated.

Sequences were derived from peripheral blood mononuclear cells, sampled before stem cell transplant. This clonotype originated in a young man with acute myeloid leukemia. Some clones in this sample may be carry-over from other donors' samples. The chain links TRBV25-1 to TRBJ1-5, with 9 nucleotides matching TRBD1. The CDR3 here is CASSSSGTGNQPQHF. CDR3 bases: TGTGCCAGCAGTTCCTCCGGGACAGGGAATCAGCCCCAGCATTTT.